Sequencing of this T cell receptor beta chain was carried out in a study of T cell responses to AZD1222 COVID-19 vaccine. The study, taken as a whole, reports: The peak T cell response came first, and repertoires were sampled only after it. Clonal diversity may have been underestimated, and the donors were mostly white British, with more females than males. Close to half of spike-specific TCRs reportedly recognize unmutated variant regions.

TCRdb's table, derived via immunoSEQ multiplex PCR, lists solely in-frame clones and lacks some. The data show 150,000 to 200,000 clones, more than 75% seen once. The CDR3 loop spans 15 amino acids. Looked up from germline, CDR1 is MNHEY and CDR2 is SMNVEV (reference sequence). V gave up 1 base and J gave up 0 bases, with 10 bases separating them. Worth noting for this clone: The target antigen is unknown.

Specimen: peripheral blood, collected on day 0 of AZD1222 vaccination. The chain carries TRBV27 and TRBJ2-7, with D perhaps matching TRBD1 (5 bases). This sequence originates from an adult in good health. CDR3 nucleotide sequence: TGTGCCAGCAGTTTATTAGACAGCCTCTCCTACGAGCAGTACTTC. As protein: CASSLLDSLSYEQYF.